One sample yielded the 32 T cell receptor beta chains listed below, sequenced in a study of blood T cell repertoires in COVID-19 (dated by TCRdb to the early 2020s). The protocol used for the library was the immunoSEQ multiplex PCR assay. TCRdb mirrors the immuneACCESS table, restricted to in-frame sequences. Some clones are absent from its copies; in checked studies, under half trace to an unresolved V gene, and the reason for the others is unknown. Across this sample there are fewer than 2,000 clones, with approximately 84% seen only once. Clones ranked in the top ten supply about 16% of the sample. What was sequenced was peripheral blood. Receptor source: a man aged 70 or older with active COVID-19.

This clone was observed a few times. The V and J genes are TRBV10-3 and TRBJ1-2; D remains unclear. Trimming removed 0 bases at V and 8 bases at J, with 10 bases between. CDR1 and CDR2 from the germline V gene are ENHRY and SYGVKD. The CDR3 contains 13 residues. The CDR3 DNA follows: TGTGCCATCAGTGAGTCGGGCGGGTTGGGCTACACCTTC. Translated: CAISESGGLGYTF.

The rearrangement uses TRBV5-1 and TRBJ2-1, with 8 bases fitting TRBD1. The germline V gene encodes CDR1 SGHRS and CDR2 YFSETQ. V lost 1 base and J lost 6; bases outside the gene matches: 3. The CDR3 is 14 residues long. The CDR3 region has the DNA TGCGCCAGCAGCTTGTCACAGGGGGGCAATGAGCAGTTCTTC. This translates into CASSLSQGGNEQFF.

The rearrangement links TRBV12-3 or TRBV12-4 to TRBJ1-2; no clear D. Trimming left V 3 bases short and J 7 bases short, with 9 bases between. This CDR3 is built from 12 residues. CDR3 sequence: CASSFQVLGYTF. The CDR3 region has the DNA TGTGCCAGCAGTTTCCAGGTGCTTGGCTACACCTTC.

The J gene is TRBJ2-5, the V gene TRBV19; 9 bases match TRBD2. CDR3 length: 16 residues. Germline V CDR1 and CDR2: LNHDA, SQIVND (reference sequence). Unmatched junction bases numbered 7, after V lost 1 base and J lost 4 bases. The CDR3 protein is CASSIVSSGKGETQYF. The CDR3 nucleotides read TGTGCCAGTAGTATAGTGTCTAGCGGGAAAGGAGAGACCCAGTACTTC.

The chain employs TRBV11-3 and TRBJ2-5; 12 bases map to TRBD2. V lost 4 bases to trimming and J lost 5 bases; unmatched junction nucleotides: 8. This CDR3 contains 16 residues. Per the germline V gene, CDR1 is SGHNT and CDR2 is YENEEA. CDR3 DNA sequence: TGTGCCAGCAGCTCCCCGACTAGCGGGAGAGAGGAGACCCAGTACTTC. It specifies CASSSPTSGREETQYF. Combining the CDR3 with reference TRBV11-3 and TRBJ2-5 gives the whole variable domain EAGVVQSPRYKIIEKKQPVAFWCNPISGHNTLYWYLQNLGQGPELLIRYENEEAVDDSQLPKDRFSAERLKGVDSTLKIQPAELGDSAVYLCASSSPTSGREETQYFGPGTRLLVL.

The gene calls are TRBV11-1 and TRBJ1-2; 10 bases are a match to TRBD1. This CDR3 has 14 amino acids. The junction had 1 base not matched to a gene; V was cut back by 3 bases and J by 3 bases. Germline V gene lookup returns CDR1 SGHAT and CDR2 FQDESV (reference sequence). CDR3 in amino acids: CASSFGQGDYGYTF. The CDR3 coding sequence is TGTGCCAGCAGCTTCGGACAGGGGGACTATGGCTACACCTTC.

The chain joins TRBV29-1 to TRBJ1-1; D unresolved. Germline values: CDR1 SQVTM, CDR2 ANQGSEA. CDR3 size: 12 residues. Trimming stripped 3 bases from V and 3 bases from J, with 8 bases between. CDR3: CSVDPEYTEAFF. The CDR3 DNA reads as TGCAGCGTTGACCCCGAGTACACTGAAGCTTTCTTT.

The chain uses TRBV13 and TRBJ2-1, with 9 bases that match TRBD2. Unmatched junction bases numbered 8, after V lost 5 bases and J lost 3 bases. The CDR3 is 16 amino acids. CDR1 PRHDT and CDR2 FYEKMQ come from the germline V gene (reference sequence). CDR3 nucleotide sequence: TGTGCCAGCAGCCCCGAAAGCGGGGGGTTCTACAATGAGCAGTTCTTC. It is translated as CASSPESGGFYNEQFF.

This clone was seen just once. The rearrangement links TRBV10-3 to TRBJ1-1; D unresolved. V was pared by 5 bases and J by 0 bases, with 7 bases between. The CDR3 covers 13 residues. Germline values: CDR1 ENHRY, CDR2 SYGVKD. In nucleotides, the CDR3 is TGTGCCATCAGTCAACGGGTGAACACTGAAGCTTTCTTT. It codes for CAISQRVNTEAFF.

CDR3 bases: TGTGCCAGCAGCGCCGGGGGTCCATTCGTGTTAGACGAGCAGTACTTC. It yields the protein CASSAGGPFVLDEQYF. The chain joins TRBV3-1 (or the pseudogene TRBV3-2) to TRBJ2-7; D perhaps matches TRBD2 (6 bases). V was trimmed by 5 bases and J by 5 bases, leaving 22 bases between them. The CDR3 has 16 amino acids. Germline CDR1 and CDR2: LGHDT and YNNKEL (reference sequence).

This clone has only a few counts. The CDR3 region has the DNA TGTGCCAGCAGTACGAGGAGGGCGGGGGAGACCCAGTACTTC. This encodes CASSTRRAGETQYF. V is TRBV27 and J is TRBJ2-5; D is perhaps TRBD2 (6 bases). The germline V gene encodes CDR1 MNHEY and CDR2 SMNVEV (reference sequence). Trimming removed 5 bases from V and 5 bases from J, with 15 bases in between. This CDR3 region has 14 residues.

This clone was seen only a few times. DNA for the CDR3: TGCGCCAGCAGCCATATGGGGGGCGAGCAGTACTTC. Translating it yields CASSHMGGEQYF. This rearrangement joins TRBV4-1 to TRBJ2-7; a weak D match, TRBD2 (6 bases). Germline V gene lookup returns CDR1 MGHRA and CDR2 YSYEKL. V was pared by 3 bases and J by 6 bases, with 9 bases between. The CDR3 length is 12 residues.

The rearrangement links TRBV18 to TRBJ2-3; 8 positions agree with TRBD1. Looked up from germline, CDR1 is KGHSH and CDR2 is LQKENI. The CDR3 extends over 14 amino acids. After removal of 7 bases from V and 9 bases from J, the junction contained 12 bases not matched to a gene. This CDR3 reads CASLPTGVRETQYF. DNA for the CDR3: TGTGCCAGCTTACCGACAGGGGTAAGGGAGACGCAGTATTTT.

This clone is large by share. The chain joins TRBV27 to TRBJ2-3, with TRBD2 matching 7 bases. The CDR3 runs to 14 residues. V was clipped by 6 bases and J by 2 bases; unmatched bases: 5. Germline-derived CDR1 and CDR2 are MNHEY and SMNVEV (reference sequence). For the CDR3, the DNA is TGTGCCAGCAGCGAGCGGGACCTCACAGATACGCAGTATTTT. Its translation: CASSERDLTDTQYF.

This chain uses TRBV29-1 with TRBJ1-2; a weak D match, TRBD1 (6 bases). This CDR3 region has 13 residues. Trimming removed 6 bases from V and 8 bases from J, with 19 bases in between. The germline V gene has CDR1 SQVTM and CDR2 ANQGSEA. The CDR3 here is CSVPAGASLGYTF. The CDR3 nucleotides are TGCAGCGTCCCGGCGGGGGCCAGCCTGGGCTACACCTTC.

The V gene is TRBV27, the J gene TRBJ2-7; 7 nucleotides agree with TRBD2. Germline CDR1 and CDR2: MNHEY and SMNVEV (reference sequence). CDR3 length: 15 amino acids. The V segment lost 6 bases and the J segment 2 bases; nucleotides outside the gene matches: 10. The CDR3 reads CASSLTPGTTYEQYF. The CDR3 bases are TGTGCCAGCAGCCTCACCCCCGGGACTACCTACGAGCAGTACTTC.

V and J are TRBV14 and TRBJ1-3; TRBD1 might be the D (5 bases). V was clipped by 6 bases and J by 2 bases, with 11 bases between them. CDR1 is SGHDN and CDR2 is FVKESK in the germline V gene. CDR3 size: 14 residues. DNA for the CDR3: TGTGCCAGCAGTCCCCTGGGGCCTGGAAACACCATATATTTT. It encodes CASSPLGPGNTIYF.

This rearrangement joins TRBV28 to TRBJ1-5, with a tentative D call TRBD1 (6 bases). The CDR3 length is 15 residues. CDR1 MDHEN and CDR2 SYDVKM come from the germline V gene. V lost 5 bases and J 6 bases, leaving 17 bases between the germline ends. The CDR3 is CASSPRGGYGQPQHF. In DNA form, the CDR3 reads TGTGCCAGCAGTCCCCGGGGGGGCTACGGTCAGCCCCAGCATTTT. Drawing the rest from reference TRBV28 and TRBJ1-5, the complete variable domain is DVKVTQSSRYLVKRTGEKVFLECVQDMDHENMFWYRQDPGLGLRLIYFSYDVKMKEKGDIPEGYSVSREKKERFSLILESASTNQTSMYLCASSPRGGYGQPQHFGDGTRLSIL.

The sample holds a few counts of this clone. As DNA, the CDR3 is TGTGCCAGCGCTGGGACAGCGAGCACAGATACGCAGTATTTT. Protein sequence: CASAGTASTDTQYF. This chain uses TRBV6-5 with TRBJ2-3; 7 bases align to TRBD1. The CDR3 runs 14 residues. Germline CDR1 and CDR2: MNHEY and SVGAGI. Trimming removed 8 bases from V and 0 bases from J; junction bases left unmatched: 5.

This chain joins TRBV4-3 and TRBJ1-2; D is ambiguous. V was shortened by 4 bases and J by 5 bases, with 11 bases between the two germline ends. The CDR3 length is 13 residues. Germline loops: CDR1 LGHNA, CDR2 YSLEER. In DNA form, the CDR3 reads TGCGCCAGCAGCCCGGAGCCCTCGTATGGCTACACCTTC. Translated: CASSPEPSYGYTF.

The CDR3 coding sequence is TGTGCCAGCAGTTATGACAGGACTTACGAGCAGTACTTC. Its translation is CASSYDRTYEQYF. This sequence joins TRBV6-5 and TRBJ2-7; perhaps TRBD1 as D (6 bases). The CDR3 totals 13 residues. V was cut by 3 bases and J by 4 bases, with 10 bases left in between. Germline loops: CDR1 MNHEY, CDR2 SVGAGI.

This sequence joins TRBV2 and TRBJ2-3; D is perhaps TRBD2 (5 bases). The CDR3 has 12 amino acids. Germline lookup yields CDR1 SNHLY and CDR2 FYNNEI. Trimming left V 7 bases short and J 6 bases short, with 11 bases between. CDR3 sequence: CASKSGGDTQYF. CDR3 coding DNA: TGTGCCAGCAAGAGCGGCGGCGATACGCAGTATTTT.

The chain has TRBV19 and TRBJ1-2; TRBD1 might be the D (5 bases). The CDR3 is 15 residues long. V was pared by 4 bases and J by 2 bases, with 14 bases between. CDR1 and CDR2 (germline): LNHDA, SQIVND (reference sequence). CDR3 in amino acids: CASSTIGDFNYGYTF. The CDR3 DNA sequence: TGTGCCAGTAGTACAATAGGGGATTTCAACTATGGCTACACCTTC.

The chain recombines TRBV15 with TRBJ2-3; no firm D call. The germline CDR1 and CDR2 sequences are LNHNV and YYDKDF (reference sequence). The length of the CDR3 is 15 residues. Trimming stripped 0 bases from V and 2 bases from J, with 9 bases between. The CDR3 DNA sequence: TGTGCCACCAGCAGAGACCTCTGGGCCACAGATACGCAGTATTTT. It translates to CATSRDLWATDTQYF.

There are a few counts of this clone. This sequence joins TRBV6-5 and TRBJ2-7, with 8 bases fitting TRBD1. The CDR3 is made up of 13 amino acids. Germline values: CDR1 MNHEY, CDR2 SVGAGI. With 6 bases clipped from V and 4 bases from J, the junction kept 5 bases outside the gene matches. In nucleotides, the CDR3 is TGTGCCAGCAGGGGACAGGCTTATTACGAGCAGTACTTC. Protein sequence: CASRGQAYYEQYF.

This clone was seen more than once but under ten times. This sequence joins TRBV6-5 and TRBJ1-5; possibly TRBD1 for D (6 bases). Per the germline V gene, CDR1 is MNHEY and CDR2 is SVGAGI. This CDR3 has 15 residues. The V end lost 7 bases, the J end lost 5 bases, and 18 bases lay between the germline ends. Here the CDR3 DNA reads TGTGCCAGCAAGAAGGGGGAAGTTTTCGATCAGCCCCAGCATTTT. As protein: CASKKGEVFDQPQHF.

V usage is TRBV6-6 and J usage is TRBJ2-1; the match to TRBD2 covers 7 bases. Germline V gene lookup returns CDR1 MNHNY and CDR2 SVGAGI (reference sequence). V shed 2 bases, J shed 4 bases, and the junction held 5 bases outside the gene matches. There are 15 residues in the CDR3. CDR3 bases: TGTGCCAGCAGTTACGTCCGGGGGGATTACAATGAGCAGTTCTTC. It translates to CASSYVRGDYNEQFF.

This chain uses TRBV3-1 (or the pseudogene TRBV3-2) with TRBJ2-1, with 11 nucleotides matching TRBD2. V lost 7 bases, J lost 1 base, and 15 bases stayed unmatched. CDR3 length: 19 residues. Germline CDR1 LGHDT, CDR2 YNNKEL (reference sequence). CDR3 sequence: CASTLAGGHTKGSYNEQFF. In nucleotides, the CDR3 is TGTGCCAGCACCCTAGCGGGGGGCCATACCAAGGGATCCTACAATGAGCAGTTCTTC.

The V call is TRBV3-1 (or the pseudogene TRBV3-2), the J call TRBJ1-2; a possible D gene is TRBD1 (5 bases). This CDR3 is built from 15 residues. The germline V gene has CDR1 LGHDT and CDR2 YNNKEL (reference sequence). Trimming cost V 0 bases and J 1 base, with 9 bases left between them. Here the CDR3 DNA reads TGTGCCAGCAGCCAAGATCCTCAGGGTAACTATGGCTACACCTTC. This translates into CASSQDPQGNYGYTF.

CDR3 residues: CASRQAAGGPETQYF. DNA of the CDR3: TGTGCCAGCAGGCAGGCAGCGGGGGGGCCGGAGACCCAGTACTTC. V usage is TRBV11-3 and J usage is TRBJ2-5; 10 positions match TRBD2. J gave up 5 bases and V 6 bases, and 9 bases lay outside the gene matches. The CDR3 consists of 15 residues. From germline, CDR1 is SGHNT and CDR2 YENEEA.

This clone has a handful of counts. The chain joins TRBV29-1 to TRBJ2-6, with D tentatively TRBD1 (6 bases). This CDR3 has 15 amino acids. V dropped 6 bases and J dropped 0 bases, with 12 bases sitting between them. From germline, CDR1 is SQVTM and CDR2 ANQGSEA. The CDR3: CSVRDIPSGANVLTF. CDR3 DNA: TGCAGCGTAAGGGACATCCCCTCTGGGGCCAACGTCCTGACTTTC. Variable domain in full (rest from reference TRBV29-1 and TRBJ2-6): SAVISQKPSRDICQRGTSLTIQCQVDSQVTMMFWYRQQPGQSLTLIATANQGSEATYESGFVIDKFPISRPNLTFSTLTVSNMSPEDSSIYLCSVRDIPSGANVLTFGAGSRLTVL.

The chain joins TRBV6-1 to TRBJ2-5, with 7 bases aligning to TRBD1. V shed 4 bases and J 2 bases; nucleotides not matched to a gene: 10. The CDR3 consists of 16 residues. CDR1 and CDR2 from the germline V gene are MNHNS and SASEGT. CDR3 region: CASSVRQGGLQETQYF. CDR3 sequence (DNA): TGTGCCAGCAGTGTAAGACAGGGCGGGTTACAAGAGACCCAGTACTTC.